The clone carrying this T cell receptor (beta chain) appeared a single time. Its target is unknown. This specimen comes from a study of persistence of HIV-infected CD4 T cells. General observations from the study: Compared with CD3/CD28-stimulated cells, CMV- and Gag-responding cells showed lower TCRbeta richness.

Anti-CD3/anti-CD28 beads served as a nonspecific positive control stimulus. Sorting selected CD4+ T cells upregulating both CD40 ligand and CD69. Donors had CD4+ T cell counts above 400 cells/uL and were CMV-seropositive. PBMCs were depleted of CD8+ T cells before stimulation. The libraries were made with immunoSEQ version 4 in survey mode. Genomic DNA was diluted to 9 to 10 ng/uL, up to roughly 1 ug per sample. This table comes from immunoSEQ multiplex PCR, and its TCRdb copy is limited to in-frame clones, with some not included. In the table there are 40,000 to 45,000 clones, 70% to 90% of which are singletons. The sequence derives from an adult man with HIV who was CMV-seropositive. The sequences come from CD4+ T cells sorted from PBMCs after approximately 18-hour stimulation, collected from a patient who received antiretroviral therapy.

CDR3 in amino acids: CASSLTGNTEAFF. Written as DNA, the CDR3 is TGCGCCAGCAGCTTAACAGGGAACACTGAAGCTTTCTTT. The chain recombines TRBV5-1 with TRBJ1-1; D is possibly TRBD1 (5 bases). Trimming cost V 2 bases and J 1 base, with 6 bases left between them. The germline V gene has CDR1 SGHRS and CDR2 YFSETQ. CDR3 length: 13 amino acids.